This T cell receptor (beta chain) is from a study of human T cells and chemical hapten exposure (dated by TCRdb to about 2021). Regarding the study in general: For sensitization, 2% DPC in acetone was applied to a roughly 2 cm by roughly 2 cm area of upper inner arm skin. Throughout the study period of about 23 weeks, patients also received therapeutic DPC doses to the scalp every week. Patch tests used Finn chambers with 0.01% DPC on the upper back, scored after 6 days by International Contact Dermatitis Research Group standards. Alopecia areata with under or over 50% scalp involvement, alopecia totalis and alopecia universalis were represented in the patient cohort, which was mostly female. Libraries were combined into a pool for sequencing, and differences in TCR yield between samples came mainly from small differences in library volumes within the pool. Peripheral blood TCR repertoire changes were tracked in vivo in alopecia patients during primary and secondary sensitization to the hapten diphenylcyclopropenone (DPC). Blood samples were taken from patients before sensitization (week 0) and at 2, 6 and about 24 weeks after DPC sensitization. Twenty-nine alopecia patients provided blood for TCR sequencing at one to four time points (pre-sensitization, 2, 6 and 24 weeks).

With respect to this clonotype: The antigen it recognizes is unknown. There are no base qualities to consult, and no much larger clone falls within one base.

Interpreted using the paper, the time point label stands for: patch test 3, about 24 weeks after DPC sensitization. The intended sense of this specimen's treatment or condition label: therapeutic diphenylcyclopropenone sensitization with weekly scalp DPC. At each patch-test visit, blood was drawn before the patch test was applied. To be eligible, patients had to be aged 18 to 70, diagnosed with alopecia and judged suitable for DPC therapy, while pregnant patients were excluded. Total RNA was extracted from unfractionated whole blood that had been collected in Tempus Blood RNA tubes. Trimming costs V 5 bases and J 4 bases, and their ends lie 17 bases apart. Reading the germline V gene gives CDR1 MNHEY and CDR2 SVGAGI. The CDR3 measures 15 amino acids from cysteine to phenylalanine. The sequence is cut down to CDR3 DNA, 45 bases in frame from base 1. Library creation used RACE. Data came from a NextSeq 500. During library preparation, unique molecular identifiers were attached to individual cDNA molecules so that TCRs could be counted quantitatively and reproducibly. From each blood RNA sample, both TCR alpha and TCR beta chains were sequenced. The authors processed their data as follows. Samples had a median of roughly 99,000 TCRs, with a range from roughly 23,224 to 700,000. The Decombinator software suite was used to annotate the V, J and CDR3 of the TCR reads. To make PS versus PT1 abundance plots, every sample was subsampled to the same number of TCRs (28,000). TCRs were defined as expanded if absent before sensitization and observed at least eight times at the 2-week time point. The raw public reads went through TCRdb reprocessing: fastp at Q25, MiXCR clone calling, in-frame beta chains kept. Rows matching on CDR3 protein sequence are summarized as one entry with the most common DNA and genes. These V and J calls are TCRdb output, not the study's own analysis. The sample profile shows over 150,000 distinct CDR3 sequences; 28% of them were found once. The biggest ten clones account for around 2.3% of the sample.

Broad study findings and their caveats: Significantly more large CDR3 similarity clusters were formed by expanded TCRs than by pre-sensitization or healthy control sets, consistent with antigen-driven responses. After repeated subsampling, the strength of the expansion versus patch-test correlation and the threshold at which it became significant changed. Because all patients had alopecia, a presumed autoimmune disease, the immune response of the patients might differ from that of healthy individuals. A positive correlation was found between the number of PT1 expanded TCRs and patch test score, with significance reached at thresholds 8, 16 and 32 but not 4. No change with DPC sensitization was found in the number of TCRs above 1 in 1000 frequency, and no evidence of global repertoire structure alterations was found.

This receptor was taken from a woman younger than 30 with alopecia areata. Some clones in this sample may be carry-over from other donors' samples. The rearranged chain carries TRBV6-5 and TRBJ2-5; the D gene is perhaps TRBD1 or TRBD2, as each covers 5 bases. Here the sequenced sample was whole blood, taken in connection with sensitization to the hapten diphenylcyclopropenone (DPC). The DNA sequence reads TGTGCCAGCAGTACTGGGACCCTCGGGGCAGAGACCCAGTACTTC. Translated, this is CASSTGTLGAETQYF.